A single sample is the source of the 25 T cell receptor beta chains below, sequenced in a study of CD8+ T cells in alopecia areata. cDNA serving as the sequencing template came from extracted, reverse transcribed RNA. Profiling relied on immunoSEQ multiplex PCR, and the TCRdb table lists in-frame clones only, not all of them. This table holds approximately 150,000 clones, 51% found once. The source was CD4+ T cells sorted from blood, collected at week 0. The receptors here all came from a human donor with alopecia areata.

The chain employs TRBV11-3 and TRBJ2-6; no reliable D call. Trimming took off 4 bases at V and 4 bases at J, with 11 bases between the two ends. The germline V gene has CDR1 SGHNT and CDR2 YENEEA. The CDR3 extends over 15 amino acids. The CDR3 here is CASSSTLVGANVLTF. The CDR3 nucleotides read TGTGCCAGCAGCTCGACCCTCGTCGGGGCCAACGTCCTGACTTTC.

The sample holds a few counts of this clone. The chain uses TRBV6-5 and TRBJ1-3; a weak D match, TRBD1 (5 bases). The V gene lost 4 bases and the J gene lost 1 base, with 14 bases spanning the gap. The CDR3 has 16 residues. Germline V gene data show CDR1 as MNHEY and CDR2 as SVGAGI. As DNA, the CDR3 is TGTGCCAGCAGTTCACCGGGGGTACGATCTGGAAACACCATATATTTT. It encodes CASSSPGVRSGNTIYF.

This chain joins TRBV5-4 and TRBJ2-7; 12 positions match TRBD2. The V segment lost 0 bases and the J segment 6 bases; nucleotides outside the gene matches: 4. The germline V gene has CDR1 SGHNT and CDR2 YYREEE (reference sequence). The CDR3 is 15 residues long. Here the CDR3 DNA reads TGTGCCAGCAGCTTGGGTGGACTAGCGGGAAGCGAGCAGTACTTC. Its protein is CASSLGGLAGSEQYF. Full variable domain (remainder filled in from reference TRBV5-4 and TRBJ2-7): ETGVTQSPTHLIKTRGQQVTLRCSSQSGHNTVSWYQQALGQGPQFIFQYYREEENGRGNFPPRFSGLQFPNYSSELNVNALELDDSALYLCASSLGGLAGSEQYFGPGTRLTVT.

The V call is TRBV5-4, the J call TRBJ2-2; possible D gene TRBD2, 5 bases. Between the trimmed V and J ends, which lost 0 bases and 3 bases, there was a span of 6 bases. Looked up from germline, CDR1 is SGHNT and CDR2 is YYREEE (reference sequence). The CDR3 has 14 residues. The CDR3: CASSLERDTGELFF. The CDR3 nucleotides are TGTGCCAGCAGCTTGGAGAGGGACACCGGGGAGCTGTTTTTT.

This clone was detected only a few times. The chain carries TRBV2 and TRBJ1-2, with a weak D call TRBD1 (5 bases). Trimming left V 6 bases short and J 4 bases short, with 6 bases between. CDR3 length equals 11 residues. Germline-derived CDR1 and CDR2 are SNHLY and FYNNEI. This CDR3 is CASSGAYGYTF. CDR3 nucleotide sequence: TGTGCCAGCAGCGGGGCCTATGGCTACACCTTC.

This clone was found a few times. This sequence joins TRBV18 and TRBJ1-5, with D uncertain. V was shortened by 5 bases and J by 1 base, with 3 bases between the two germline ends. The CDR3 extends over 12 amino acids. Germline assignment: CDR1 KGHSH and CDR2 LQKENI. CDR3 sequence (DNA): TGTGCCAGCTCAGGGAGCAATCAGCCCCAGCATTTT. This codes for CASSGSNQPQHF.

This clone came up a few times. The V gene is TRBV7-2, the J gene TRBJ1-1; perhaps TRBD1 as D (6 bases). This CDR3 is 14 amino acids long. The ends were cut back, 3 bases at V and 7 bases at J, with 15 bases in the middle. Germline V gene lookup returns CDR1 SGHTA and CDR2 FQGNSA. The CDR3 bases are TGTGCCAGCAGCTTTGCCCCACAGGGTAATGAAGCTTTCTTT. This translates into CASSFAPQGNEAFF.

This CDR3 is CASSLISAPPSNEQFF. CDR3 in DNA: TGTGCCAGCAGCTTAATCAGCGCCCCACCCTCCAATGAGCAGTTCTTC. The rearrangement uses TRBV7-8 and TRBJ2-1; no definite D call. With 2 bases removed from V and 6 bases from J, the gap between germline ends came to 17 bases. The CDR3 sequence is 16 residues long. Per germline, CDR1 SGHVS and CDR2 FQNEAQ.

This sequence joins TRBV6-5 and TRBJ1-2; 8 bases fit TRBD1. The V segment lost 0 bases and the J segment 4 bases; nucleotides outside the gene matches: 4. Germline assignment: CDR1 MNHEY and CDR2 SVGAGI. This CDR3 is built from 15 residues. Written as DNA, the CDR3 is TGTGCCAGCAGTTACTCTTCGACAGGGGTCTATGGCTACACCTTC. Translating gives CASSYSSTGVYGYTF.

The chain carries TRBV2 and TRBJ2-6; D gene uncertain. Trimming pared 6 bases from V and 0 bases from J, leaving 6 bases between. Germline values: CDR1 SNHLY, CDR2 FYNNEI. This CDR3 contains 14 residues. CDR3 bases: TGTGCCAGCAGGGCCTCCTCTGGGGCCAACGTCCTGACTTTC. Protein: CASRASSGANVLTF.

This clone was observed a few times. Written as DNA, the CDR3 is TGCAGCGTTGAGGCTAATACCTACGAGCAGTACTTC. Its protein product is CSVEANTYEQYF. V and J are TRBV29-1 and TRBJ2-7; D is unresolved. This CDR3 is built from 12 residues. Germline-derived CDR1 and CDR2 are SQVTM and ANQGSEA. V was pared by 3 bases and J by 2 bases, with 8 bases between.

The chain combines TRBV5-1 with TRBJ2-2; D call uncertain. CDR3 length equals 12 residues. Germline CDR1 and CDR2: SGHRS and YFSETQ. V was pared by 3 bases and J by 4 bases, with 4 bases between. The CDR3, as DNA: TGCGCCAGCAGCTCGGGCACCGGGGAGCTGTTTTTT. Translation gives CASSSGTGELFF.

This clone was detected only a few times. The genes are TRBV29-1 and TRBJ1-1; 9 bases are a match to TRBD1. CDR3 length equals 15 residues. Trimming cost V 5 bases and J 2 bases; bases outside gene matches: 9. CDR1 is SQVTM, CDR2 ANQGSEA, per germline. As DNA, the CDR3 is TGCAGCGTTACAGGGGGCTTTCGGGAAAACACTGAAGCTTTCTTT. This sequence encodes CSVTGGFRENTEAFF. Variable domain in full (rest from reference TRBV29-1 and TRBJ1-1): SAVISQKPSRDICQRGTSLTIQCQVDSQVTMMFWYRQQPGQSLTLIATANQGSEATYESGFVIDKFPISRPNLTFSTLTVSNMSPEDSSIYLCSVTGGFRENTEAFFGQGTRLTVV.

J is TRBJ1-2 and V is TRBV28, with a possible D match to TRBD1 (5 bases). The V gene's germline CDR1 is MDHEN and CDR2 SYDVKM. Trimming took 6 bases from V and 4 from J, leaving 9 bases between them. This CDR3 comprises 12 residues. CDR3 sequence reads: CASSQGGYGYTF. CDR3 nucleotide sequence: TGTGCCAGCAGCCAGGGTGGCTATGGCTACACCTTC.

This clone was observed a few times. V gene TRBV29-1 combines with J gene TRBJ1-2, with 8 bases lining up with TRBD1. CDR1 and CDR2 from the germline V gene are SQVTM and ANQGSEA. J lost 2 bases, V lost 4 bases, and 9 bases had no gene match. This CDR3 region has 15 residues. Written as DNA, the CDR3 is TGCAGCGTTGGCAACAGGGGGGGACTCAACTATGGCTACACCTTC. Translated, it gives CSVGNRGGLNYGYTF. Full variable domain (outside the CDR3, taken from reference TRBV29-1 and TRBJ1-2): SAVISQKPSRDICQRGTSLTIQCQVDSQVTMMFWYRQQPGQSLTLIATANQGSEATYESGFVIDKFPISRPNLTFSTLTVSNMSPEDSSIYLCSVGNRGGLNYGYTFGSGTRLTVV.

CDR3 nucleotides: TGTGCCTGGAAACCGCTTGGACAGGAAAAACCCAATACGCAGTATTTT. Amino acids: CAWKPLGQEKPNTQYF. This chain uses TRBV30 with TRBJ2-3, with TRBD1 identical over 7 bases. Germline CDR1 is GTSNPN and CDR2 is SVGIG (reference sequence). The trim removed 4 bases at V and 7 bases at J, leaving 17 bases unmatched. CDR3 length equals 16 residues.

This CDR3 reads CASSVQGGQPQHF. DNA for the CDR3: TGTGCCAGCAGTGTACAGGGAGGTCAGCCCCAGCATTTT. The J gene is TRBJ1-5, the V gene TRBV6-1, with D perhaps TRBD1 (6 bases). V shed 4 bases and J shed 6 bases, with 10 bases lying between them. This CDR3 spans 13 amino acids. Germline V gene sequence: CDR1 MNHNS, CDR2 SASEGT.

J is TRBJ2-7 and V is TRBV27, with TRBD2 identical over 8 bases. Germline CDR1 MNHEY, CDR2 SMNVEV (reference sequence). CDR3 length equals 12 residues. V lost 3 bases and J lost 8; bases outside the gene matches: 3. The CDR3 DNA follows: TGTGCCAGCAGTTTTCCGGGAGGGAAGCAGTACTTC. Protein product: CASSFPGGKQYF.

This clone was counted only a few times. V usage is TRBV29-1 and J usage is TRBJ1-1, with D possibly being TRBD1 (6 bases). The V end was cut by 5 bases, the J end by 5 bases, with 12 bases between. Germline V gene lookup returns CDR1 SQVTM and CDR2 ANQGSEA. The CDR3 loop spans 12 amino acids. The CDR3 is CSVYRVETEAFF. The DNA of the CDR3 is TGCAGCGTTTACAGGGTTGAGACTGAAGCTTTCTTT.

This clone was seen a handful of times. The chain combines TRBV15 with TRBJ1-2, with no clear D. V was trimmed by 0 bases and J by 4 bases, leaving 12 bases between them. Germline lookup yields CDR1 LNHNV and CDR2 YYDKDF (reference sequence). The CDR3 runs 15 residues. CDR3 loop: CATSRDRAGTYGYTF. The DNA for the CDR3 is TGTGCCACCAGCAGAGATAGGGCCGGAACCTATGGCTACACCTTC.

This clone was observed a handful of times. V usage is TRBV13 and J usage is TRBJ2-5; TRBD1 agrees at 7 bases. This CDR3 has 14 amino acids. The germline gives CDR1 PRHDT, CDR2 FYEKMQ (reference sequence). The V and J ends lost 4 bases and 5 bases, in that order; junction bases with no gene match: 7. CDR3 protein: CASSSRGTWETQYF. The CDR3 DNA sequence: TGTGCCAGCAGCTCCAGGGGGACGTGGGAGACCCAGTACTTC.

This clone was seen only once. The genes are TRBV5-6 and TRBJ2-5, with D uncertain. The V end was cut by 1 base, the J end by 3 bases, with 7 bases between. This CDR3 has 13 amino acids. Germline CDR1 SGHDT, CDR2 YYEEEE. CDR3 DNA: TGTGCCAGCAGCTTGTGGCTAAAAGAGACCCAGTACTTC. Translated: CASSLWLKETQYF.

This clone was picked up a small number of times. The V and J genes are TRBV7-9 and TRBJ2-7, with 7 bases lining up with TRBD1. J was trimmed by 3 bases and V by 5 bases; bases with no gene match: 4. The CDR3 is 13 residues long. Germline assignment: CDR1 SEHNR and CDR2 FQNEAQ (reference sequence). This CDR3 reads CASSRQGGYEQYF. As DNA, the CDR3 is TGTGCCAGCAGCCGACAGGGTGGCTACGAGCAGTACTTC.

In its sample, this clone was seen a few times. V and J are TRBV28 and TRBJ2-3, with D possibly being TRBD1 or TRBD2 (7 bases each). Per the germline V gene, CDR1 is MDHEN and CDR2 is SYDVKM. Trimming shortened V by 6 bases and J by 6 bases, and 19 bases separated the two germline ends. The CDR3 sequence is 15 residues long. The DNA of the CDR3 is TGTGCCAGCAGCCCGGGGGGACAGCTAGTGGATACGCAGTATTTT. This sequence encodes CASSPGGQLVDTQYF.

This chain connects TRBV13 to TRBJ2-5; D gene uncertain. Deletions cut 6 bases from V and 3 bases from J, with 8 bases between. The germline gives CDR1 PRHDT, CDR2 FYEKMQ (reference sequence). This CDR3 is built from 12 residues. The CDR3 region is CASRREEETQYF. DNA for the CDR3: TGTGCCAGCAGAAGAGAAGAAGAGACCCAGTACTTC.